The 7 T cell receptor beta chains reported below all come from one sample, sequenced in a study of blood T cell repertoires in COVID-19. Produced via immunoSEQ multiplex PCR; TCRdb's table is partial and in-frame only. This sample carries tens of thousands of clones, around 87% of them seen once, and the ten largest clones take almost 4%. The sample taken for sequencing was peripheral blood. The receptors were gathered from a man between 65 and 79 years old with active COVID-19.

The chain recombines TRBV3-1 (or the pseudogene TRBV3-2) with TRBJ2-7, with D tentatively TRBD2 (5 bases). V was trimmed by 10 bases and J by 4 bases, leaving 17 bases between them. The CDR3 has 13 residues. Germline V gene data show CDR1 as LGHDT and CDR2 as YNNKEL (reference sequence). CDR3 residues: CATSPGFGYEQYF. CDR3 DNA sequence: TGTGCCACCTCCCCGGGGTTTGGGTACGAGCAGTACTTC.

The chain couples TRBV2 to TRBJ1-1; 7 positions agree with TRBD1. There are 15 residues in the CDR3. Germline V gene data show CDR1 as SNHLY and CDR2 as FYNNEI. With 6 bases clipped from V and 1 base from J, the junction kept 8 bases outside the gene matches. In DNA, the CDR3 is TGTGCCAGCAGCAGACAGGGTGGATCGAACACTGAAGCTTTCTTT. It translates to CASSRQGGSNTEAFF.

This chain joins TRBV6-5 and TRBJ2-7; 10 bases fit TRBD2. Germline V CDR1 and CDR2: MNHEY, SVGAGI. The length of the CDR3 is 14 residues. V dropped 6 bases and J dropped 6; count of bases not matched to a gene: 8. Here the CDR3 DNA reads TGTGCCAGCAGGGCGCTAGCGGGAGCGGGCGAGCAGTACTTC. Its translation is CASRALAGAGEQYF.

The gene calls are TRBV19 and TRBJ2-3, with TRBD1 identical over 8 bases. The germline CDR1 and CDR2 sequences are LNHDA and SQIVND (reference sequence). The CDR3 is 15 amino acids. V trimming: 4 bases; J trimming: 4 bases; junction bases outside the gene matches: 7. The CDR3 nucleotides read TGTGCCAGTAGTACCCCGGGACAGGCGCCAGATACGCAGTATTTT. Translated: CASSTPGQAPDTQYF.

The chain's CDR3 is CASSLGQRNYGYTF. In DNA, the CDR3 is TGTGCCAGCAGCCTGGGACAGAGAAACTATGGCTACACCTTC. The chain links TRBV5-8 to TRBJ1-2, with 7 bases fitting TRBD1. After removal of 4 bases from V and 2 bases from J, the junction contained 5 bases not matched to a gene. This CDR3 is 14 amino acids long. Looked up from germline, CDR1 is SGHTS and CDR2 is YDEGEE.

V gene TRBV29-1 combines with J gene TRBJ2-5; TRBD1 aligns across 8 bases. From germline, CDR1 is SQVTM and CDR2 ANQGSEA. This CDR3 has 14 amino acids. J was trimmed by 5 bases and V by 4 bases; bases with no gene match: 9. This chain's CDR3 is CSVAETGAGETQYF. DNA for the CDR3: TGCAGCGTTGCGGAGACAGGGGCCGGGGAGACCCAGTACTTC.

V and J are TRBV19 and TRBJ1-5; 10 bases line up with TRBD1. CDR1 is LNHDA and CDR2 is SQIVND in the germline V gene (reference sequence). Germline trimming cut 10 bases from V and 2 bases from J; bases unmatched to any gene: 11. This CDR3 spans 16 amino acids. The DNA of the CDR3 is TGTGCCACCGACCTTCCCGGGACAGGGGGCAATCAGCCCCAGCATTTT. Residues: CATDLPGTGGNQPQHF.